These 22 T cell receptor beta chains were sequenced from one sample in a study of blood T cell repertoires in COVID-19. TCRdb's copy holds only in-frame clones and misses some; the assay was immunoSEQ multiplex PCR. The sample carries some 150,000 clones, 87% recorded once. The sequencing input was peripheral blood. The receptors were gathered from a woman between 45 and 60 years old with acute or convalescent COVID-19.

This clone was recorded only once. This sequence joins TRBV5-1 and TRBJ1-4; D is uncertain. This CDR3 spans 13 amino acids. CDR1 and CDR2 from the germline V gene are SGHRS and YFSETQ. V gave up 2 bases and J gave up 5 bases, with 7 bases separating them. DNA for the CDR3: TGCGCCAGCAGCTTATCGGTCAATGAAAAACTGTTTTTT. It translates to CASSLSVNEKLFF.

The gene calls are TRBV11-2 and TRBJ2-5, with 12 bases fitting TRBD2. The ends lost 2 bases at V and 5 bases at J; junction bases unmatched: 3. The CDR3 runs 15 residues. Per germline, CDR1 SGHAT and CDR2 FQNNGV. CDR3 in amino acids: CASSLSSGRGETQYF. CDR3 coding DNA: TGTGCCAGCAGCTTATCTAGCGGGAGGGGTGAGACCCAGTACTTC.

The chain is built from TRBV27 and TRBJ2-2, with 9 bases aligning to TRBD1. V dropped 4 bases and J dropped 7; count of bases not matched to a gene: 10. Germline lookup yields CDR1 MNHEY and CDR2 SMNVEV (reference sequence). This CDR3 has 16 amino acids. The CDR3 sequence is CASSSTGGAYGGELFF. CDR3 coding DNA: TGTGCCAGCAGTTCTACAGGGGGCGCTTATGGCGGGGAGCTGTTTTTT.

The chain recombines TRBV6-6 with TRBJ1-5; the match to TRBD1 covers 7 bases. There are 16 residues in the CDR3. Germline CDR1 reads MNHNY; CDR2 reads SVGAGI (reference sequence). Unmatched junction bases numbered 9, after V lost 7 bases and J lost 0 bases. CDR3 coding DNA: TGTGCCAGCACTCGGGACAGAAGTACTAGCAATCAGCCCCAGCATTTT. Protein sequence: CASTRDRSTSNQPQHF.

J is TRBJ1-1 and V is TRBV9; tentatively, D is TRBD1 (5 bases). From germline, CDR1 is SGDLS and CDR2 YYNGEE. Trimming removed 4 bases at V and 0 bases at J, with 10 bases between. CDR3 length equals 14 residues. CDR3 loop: CASSIGHMNTEAFF. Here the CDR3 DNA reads TGTGCCAGCAGCATTGGACACATGAACACTGAAGCTTTCTTT.

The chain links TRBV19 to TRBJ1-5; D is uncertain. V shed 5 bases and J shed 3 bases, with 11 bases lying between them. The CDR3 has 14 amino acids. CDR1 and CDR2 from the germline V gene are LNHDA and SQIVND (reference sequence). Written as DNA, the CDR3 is TGTGCCAGTAGTTTCACAGCGGACAATCAGCCCCAGCATTTT. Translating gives CASSFTADNQPQHF.

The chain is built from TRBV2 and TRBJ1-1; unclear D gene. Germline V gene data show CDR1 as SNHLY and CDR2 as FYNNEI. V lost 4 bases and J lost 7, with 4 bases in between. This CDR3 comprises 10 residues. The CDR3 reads CASSVGEAFF. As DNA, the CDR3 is TGTGCCAGCAGTGTCGGTGAAGCTTTCTTT. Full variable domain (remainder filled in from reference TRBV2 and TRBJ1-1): EPEVTQTPSHQVTQMGQEVILRCVPISNHLYFYWYRQILGQKVEFLVSFYNNEISEKSEIFDDQFSVERPDGSNFTLKIRSTKLEDSAMYFCASSVGEAFFGQGTRLTVV.

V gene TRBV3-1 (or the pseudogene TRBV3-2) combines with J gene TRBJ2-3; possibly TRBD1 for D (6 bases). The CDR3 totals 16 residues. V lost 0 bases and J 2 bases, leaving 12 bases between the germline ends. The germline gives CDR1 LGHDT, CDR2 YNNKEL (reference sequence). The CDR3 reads CASSQERWGLTDTQYF. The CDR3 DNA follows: TGTGCCAGCAGCCAAGAGCGGTGGGGGCTCACAGATACGCAGTATTTT.

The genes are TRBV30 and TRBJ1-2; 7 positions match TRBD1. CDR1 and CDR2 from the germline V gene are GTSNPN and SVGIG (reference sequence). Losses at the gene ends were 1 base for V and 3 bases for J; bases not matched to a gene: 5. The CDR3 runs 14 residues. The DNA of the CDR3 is TGTGCCTGGAGTGGACAGGGTGGGCACTATGGCTACACCTTC. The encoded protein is CAWSGQGGHYGYTF.

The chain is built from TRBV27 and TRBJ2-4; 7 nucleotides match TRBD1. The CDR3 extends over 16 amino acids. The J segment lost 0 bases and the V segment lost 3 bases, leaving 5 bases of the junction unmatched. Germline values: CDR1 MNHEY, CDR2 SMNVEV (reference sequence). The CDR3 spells CASSLGQRLAKNIQYF. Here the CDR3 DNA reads TGTGCCAGCAGTTTGGGACAGAGATTAGCCAAAAACATTCAGTACTTC.

CDR3 bases: TGTGCCAGCAGCCCAAACAGGGTACGGACTGAAGCTTTCTTT. The encoded protein is CASSPNRVRTEAFF. The chain is built from TRBV5-8 and TRBJ1-1, with a weak D call TRBD1 (6 bases). The CDR3 extends over 14 amino acids. CDR1 SGHTS and CDR2 YDEGEE come from the germline V gene. Trimming removed 4 bases from V and 5 bases from J, with 15 bases in between.

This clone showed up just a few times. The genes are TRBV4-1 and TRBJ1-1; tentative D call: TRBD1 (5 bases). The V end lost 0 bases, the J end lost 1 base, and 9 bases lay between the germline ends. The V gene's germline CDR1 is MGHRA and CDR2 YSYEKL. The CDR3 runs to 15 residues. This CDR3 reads CASSQDRRANTEAFF. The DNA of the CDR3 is TGCGCCAGCAGCCAAGATCGCAGGGCGAACACTGAAGCTTTCTTT.

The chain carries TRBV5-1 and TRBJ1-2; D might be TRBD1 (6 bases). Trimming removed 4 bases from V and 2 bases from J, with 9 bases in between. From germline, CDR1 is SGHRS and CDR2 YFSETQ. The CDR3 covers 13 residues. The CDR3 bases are TGCGCCAGCAGCCCAGGGGCGAACTATGGCTACACCTTC. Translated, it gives CASSPGANYGYTF. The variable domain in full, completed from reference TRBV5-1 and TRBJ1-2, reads KAGVTQTPRYLIKTRGQQVTLSCSPISGHRSVSWYQQTPGQGLQFLFEYFSETQRNKGNFPGRFSGRQFSNSRSEMNVSTLELGDSALYLCASSPGANYGYTFGSGTRLTVV.

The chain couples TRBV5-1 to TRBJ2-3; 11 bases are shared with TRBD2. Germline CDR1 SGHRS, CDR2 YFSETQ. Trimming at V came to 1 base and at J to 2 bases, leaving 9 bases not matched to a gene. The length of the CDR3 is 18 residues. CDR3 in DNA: TGCGCCAGCAGCTTGTTCGGTTCACTAGCGGGGGCCACAGATACGCAGTATTTT. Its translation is CASSLFGSLAGATDTQYF. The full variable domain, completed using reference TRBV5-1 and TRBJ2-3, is KAGVTQTPRYLIKTRGQQVTLSCSPISGHRSVSWYQQTPGQGLQFLFEYFSETQRNKGNFPGRFSGRQFSNSRSEMNVSTLELGDSALYLCASSLFGSLAGATDTQYFGPGTRLTVL.

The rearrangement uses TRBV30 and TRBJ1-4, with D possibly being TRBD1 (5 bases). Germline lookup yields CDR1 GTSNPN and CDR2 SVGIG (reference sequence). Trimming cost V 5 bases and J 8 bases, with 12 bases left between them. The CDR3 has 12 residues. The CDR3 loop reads CAWAPGGEKLFF. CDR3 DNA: TGTGCCTGGGCCCCCGGGGGAGAAAAACTGTTTTTT.

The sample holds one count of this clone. The CDR3 DNA sequence: TGTGCCAGCAGTTTATCGTGGGGGCCCGCTGGAAACACCATATATTTT. Translated: CASSLSWGPAGNTIYF. V usage is TRBV27 and J usage is TRBJ1-3; maybe TRBD1 (6 bases). Germline V CDR1 and CDR2: MNHEY, SMNVEV (reference sequence). The ends were cut back, 0 bases at V and 2 bases at J, with 11 bases in the middle. The CDR3 spans 16 residues.

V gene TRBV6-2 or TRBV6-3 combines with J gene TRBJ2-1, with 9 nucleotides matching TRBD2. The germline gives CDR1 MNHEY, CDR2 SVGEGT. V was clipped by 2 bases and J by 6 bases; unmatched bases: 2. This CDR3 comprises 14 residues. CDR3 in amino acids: CASSYGTSSNEQFF. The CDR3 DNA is TGTGCCAGCAGTTACGGGACTAGCTCCAATGAGCAGTTCTTC.

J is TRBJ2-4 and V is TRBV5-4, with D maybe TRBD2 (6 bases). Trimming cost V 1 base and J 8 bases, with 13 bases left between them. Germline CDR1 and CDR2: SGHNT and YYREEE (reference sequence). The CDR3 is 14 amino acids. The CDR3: CASSLWGSGDIQYF. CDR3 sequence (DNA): TGTGCCAGCAGCTTGTGGGGATCGGGGGACATTCAGTACTTC.

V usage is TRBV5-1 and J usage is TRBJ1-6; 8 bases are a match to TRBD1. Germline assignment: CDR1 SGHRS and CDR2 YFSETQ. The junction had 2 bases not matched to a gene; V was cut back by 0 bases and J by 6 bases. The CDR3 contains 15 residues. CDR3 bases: TGCGCCAGCAGCTTGGGACAGGGGAGTAATTCACCCCTCCACTTT. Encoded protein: CASSLGQGSNSPLHF.

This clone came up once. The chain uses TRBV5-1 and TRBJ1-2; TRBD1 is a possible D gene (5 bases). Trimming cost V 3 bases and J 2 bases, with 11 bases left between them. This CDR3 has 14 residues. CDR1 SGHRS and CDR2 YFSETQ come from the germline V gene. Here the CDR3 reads CASSSVGGNYGYTF. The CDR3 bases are TGCGCCAGCAGCTCTGTGGGGGGAAACTATGGCTACACCTTC.

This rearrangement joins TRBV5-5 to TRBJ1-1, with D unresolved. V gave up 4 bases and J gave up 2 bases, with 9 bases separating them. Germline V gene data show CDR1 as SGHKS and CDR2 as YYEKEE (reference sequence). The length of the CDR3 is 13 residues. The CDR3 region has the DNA TGTGCCAGCAGCGGAACAGCTAACACTGAAGCTTTCTTT. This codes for CASSGTANTEAFF. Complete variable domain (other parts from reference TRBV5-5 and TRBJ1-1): DAGVTQSPTHLIKTRGQQVTLRCSPISGHKSVSWYQQVLGQGPQFIFQYYEKEERGRGNFPDRFSARQFPNYSSELNVNALLLGDSALYLCASSGTANTEAFFGQGTRLTVV.

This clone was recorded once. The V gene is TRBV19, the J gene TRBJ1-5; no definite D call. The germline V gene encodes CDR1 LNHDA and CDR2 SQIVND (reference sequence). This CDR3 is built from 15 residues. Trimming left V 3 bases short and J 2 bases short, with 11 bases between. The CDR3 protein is CASSIASEGNQPQHF. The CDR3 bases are TGTGCCAGTAGTATTGCCTCTGAGGGCAATCAGCCCCAGCATTTT.